This is a list of T cell receptor beta chains from one sample in a study of cytomegalovirus exposure and HLA in healthy donors. Clones were read by immunoSEQ multiplex PCR, and TCRdb kept only the in-frame ones, dropping some. The sample has roughly 230,000 clones, around 91% seen once. Sequencing input: PBMCs. The receptors derive from a woman aged 25 to 39 in good health and CMV-seronegative. Each CDR3 is given with its conserved first and last residue. For some rows the clone size is stated as once, few or many, or as a class when expanded; others skip it.

TRBV4-3 - CASSQERTSGYNEQFF
TRBV7-6 - CASSAGVALGTGELFF
TRBV10-3 - CAISEGRPADTQYF
TRBV9 - CASSVAWGDEKLFF
TRBV27 - CASSPQGQETQYF
TRBV28 - CASSPLELNTGELFF
TRBV5-1 - CASSGTYEQYF
TRBV7-9 - CASSLFPTGTGELFF
TRBV27 - CASSLIDAGTRNYNEQFF
TRBV25-1 - CASSTVGPNTGELFF
TRBV7-9 once CASSLIPTLTGELFF
TRBV7-9 - CASSLIWIQETQYF
TRBV19 - CASSIKLAGAEQFF
TRBV5-1 few CASSLGTGVNEQYF
TRBV27 - CASSPRSGGYTF
TRBV4-1 - CASSQDKGNVGELFF
TRBV7-9 - CASSHRDSIYNEQFF
TRBV19 - CASSIGDRGLSEQYF
TRBV5-1 - CASSLAKSDGYTF
TRBV10-1 - CASSQTSGRRPTDTQYF
TRBV27 - CASSPKTYYNEQFF
TRBV4-1 once CASSQGPGYGYTF
TRBV28 once CASRLTGLNYGYTF
TRBV27 - CATRTGVGTEAFF
TRBV4-3 few CASSQGQGTTDTQYF